The T cell receptor (beta chain) described here comes from a study of shared clonotypes between healthy human individuals. The study enrolled healthy HIV-negative adults without recent acute infections or vaccinations as donors. Study results and limitations: A handful of donors showed sharing of 4.5% to 6% of naive CD4 clonotypes.

Per sorted-subset replicate PCR, input was 200 to 250 ng DNA, representing about 30,000 T cell genomes. Sequencing was performed with immunoSEQ multiplex PCR; in TCRdb, only in-frame clones are kept and a portion is missing. Of 2 million to 2.5 million clones listed, roughly 95% are singletons. About this clone itself: As yet, its antigen is unknown.

Sample: naive CD4+ T cells sorted from blood. The subset is: CD45RA+ positively selected. This TCR came from a man aged 18 to 30 in good health.

CDR3 protein: CAITSSGTGSTDTQYF. CDR3 coding DNA: TGTGCCATCACATCTTCCGGGACAGGGAGCACAGATACGCAGTATTTT. J is TRBJ2-3 and V is TRBV10-3; TRBD1 matches at 9 bases. The CDR3 is 16 residues long. Trimming cost V 7 bases and J 0 bases; bases outside gene matches: 8. The germline V gene has CDR1 ENHRY and CDR2 SYGVKD.